The 6 T cell receptor beta chains below were found in one sample sequenced in a study of CD8+CD57+ T cells in acquired aplastic anemia (dated by TCRdb to 2016 to 2019). Sequencing relied on an Illumina HiSeq 2000. Genomic DNA was used as template for profiling of TCR beta VDJ combinations and CDR3 sequences. In TCRdb, the public reads were trimmed at Q25 with fastp and aligned with MiXCR, with productive beta chains retained. CDR3 protein sequences are deduplicated, and each keeps its most common genes and DNA. Counted in this sample were a few hundred thousand distinct CDR3 sequences; around 60% of them appeared once. Of the sample, under 8.5% is held by the ten largest clones. The source material was sorted CD4+, CD8+, or CD8+CD57+ T cells (not recorded which) from PBMCs. Source of these receptors: a human donor with severe aplastic anemia or a healthy control (not recorded which).

This clonotype has at least ten counts. The chain combines TRBV20-1 with TRBJ1-4; no definite D call. V was clipped by 7 bases and J by 5 bases, with 8 bases between them. CDR1 and CDR2 (germline): DFQATT, SNEGSKA (reference sequence). The CDR3 extends over 11 amino acids. In DNA form, the CDR3 reads TGCAGTGTCCGAGGAAATGAAAAACTGTTTTTT. Its protein product is CSVRGNEKLFF.

This clonotype was picked up many times. The chain uses TRBV20-1 and TRBJ2-3, with D unclear. Germline CDR1 and CDR2: DFQATT and SNEGSKA (reference sequence). There are 14 residues in the CDR3. Trimming removed 3 bases at V and 2 bases at J, with 12 bases between. The CDR3: CSARMVGFTDTQYF. The CDR3 DNA reads as TGCAGTGCTAGGATGGTTGGCTTCACAGATACGCAGTATTTT.

CDR3 loop: CASSQTWNEQFF. CDR3 sequence (DNA): TGTGCCAGCAGCCAGACTTGGAATGAGCAGTTCTTC. The genes are TRBV9 and TRBJ2-1, with D uncertain. Trimming shortened V by 4 bases and J by 7 bases, and 9 bases separated the two germline ends. CDR3 length: 12 residues. Germline CDR1 reads SGDLS; CDR2 reads YYNGEE.

The chain links TRBV9 to TRBJ2-1; no clear D gene. Trimming pared 2 bases from V and 7 bases from J, leaving 10 bases between. Germline V lookup: CDR1 SGDLS, CDR2 YYNGEE. This CDR3 has 13 residues. The CDR3 DNA reads TGTGCCAGCAGCGTCGGCTGGGCTAATGAGCAGTTCTTC. Amino acid sequence: CASSVGWANEQFF.

The chain has TRBV7-8 and TRBJ2-5, with D perhaps being TRBD1 or TRBD2 (5 bases each). With 1 base removed from V and 1 base from J, the gap between germline ends came to 13 bases. The CDR3 totals 16 residues. In germline, CDR1 is SGHVS, CDR2 FQNEAQ. In DNA form, the CDR3 reads TGTGCCAGCAGCTTAGTCCCGGGACGAGTCCAAGAGACCCAGTACTTC. Translating it yields CASSLVPGRVQETQYF.

The rearrangement joins TRBV10-1 to TRBJ2-7; the D gene could be TRBD1 or TRBD2 (6 bases each). Germline V gene sequence: CDR1 WNHNN, CDR2 SYGVQD (reference sequence). The CDR3 runs 16 residues. V was cut by 3 bases and J by 5 bases, with 20 bases left in between. CDR3 residues: CASSERGGRKGHEQYF. The CDR3 DNA sequence: TGCGCCAGCAGTGAAAGAGGGGGGCGCAAGGGGCACGAGCAGTACTTC.